This T cell receptor (beta chain) was retrieved from a study of blood T cell repertoires in COVID-19. The study recruited people aged about 18 to 89 years across roughly 25 US areas. Data came from immunoSEQ multiplex PCR; TCRdb stores just in-frame clones and leaves some out. This sample yields more than 300,000 clones, of which about 90% are seen a single time; approximately 5% belongs to the top ten. The CDR3 extends over 13 amino acids. As to this clone: One end of the junction fails to match germline, which may point to a read error.

The chain employs TRBV12-3 or TRBV12-4 and TRBJ1-2; D is ambiguous. The sequence was collected from a woman between 25 and 40 years old who had recovered from COVID-19. The specimen sequenced was PBMCs or T cells enriched from blood (not recorded which). The DNA for the CDR3 is TGTGCCAGCAGTCTAGCCAATTACTATGGCTACACCTTC. The encoded protein is CASSLANYYGYTF.